The 20 T cell receptor beta chains given below trace back to one sample, sequenced in a study of a mutant IDH1 vaccine in newly diagnosed glioma. As to time point: baseline, week 1 (first vaccination visit). Treatment described: pre-vaccination baseline after standard-of-care therapy. The table came from immunoSEQ multiplex PCR; TCRdb's copy has only in-frame clones and leaves some out. The data contain just under 95,000 clones, 80% to 90% of them seen just once; the ten biggest clones take up 7.4%. The source material was PBMCs, sampled from a glioma patient treated with radiotherapy, temozolomide or both. The receptors originated from a woman in her fifties or sixties with glioma.

This clone has a handful of counts. The chain's CDR3 is CASSYTDEQFF. DNA for the CDR3: TGTGCCAGCAGCTACACGGATGAGCAGTTCTTC. V usage is TRBV13 and J usage is TRBJ2-1; D gene ambiguous. Germline CDR1 is PRHDT and CDR2 is FYEKMQ (reference sequence). The CDR3 totals 11 residues. The V end lost 4 bases, the J end lost 8 bases, and 6 bases lay between the germline ends.

V is TRBV4-2 and J is TRBJ1-6; possibly TRBD1 for D (5 bases). V shed 2 bases and J shed 5 bases, with 7 bases lying between them. CDR1 and CDR2 (germline): LGHNA, YNFKEQ. The CDR3 is 14 amino acids. In nucleotides, the CDR3 is TGTGCCAGCAGCCAACAGGGAGATAATTCACCCCTCCACTTT. It codes for CASSQQGDNSPLHF.

The chain couples TRBV25-1 to TRBJ1-6; the D gene is possibly TRBD1 (6 bases). Trimming removed 6 bases from V and 10 bases from J, with 19 bases in between. Germline V CDR1 and CDR2: MGHDK, SYGVNS. The CDR3 totals 15 residues. CDR3 amino acids: CASRSGGRGTSPLHF. The CDR3 DNA reads as TGTGCCAGCAGATCCGGCGGCAGGGGAACCTCACCCCTCCACTTT.

In DNA, the CDR3 is TGTGCCAGCAGGGCGGGAGGGATAACCGGGGAGCTGTTTTTT. Its protein is CASRAGGITGELFF. The gene calls are TRBV6-6 and TRBJ2-2; 9 bases agree with TRBD2. Trimming removed 6 bases from V and 5 bases from J; junction bases left unmatched: 4. CDR1 MNHNY and CDR2 SVGAGI come from the germline V gene (reference sequence). The CDR3 sequence is 14 residues long.

The V and J genes are TRBV5-1 and TRBJ2-7; perhaps D is TRBD1 or TRBD2 (6 bases each). CDR3 length equals 15 residues. V shed 6 bases and J shed 5 bases, with 21 bases lying between them. Germline lookup yields CDR1 SGHRS and CDR2 YFSETQ. CDR3 amino acids: CASTLQFPGANEQYF. The CDR3 region has the DNA TGCGCCAGCACCCTCCAGTTCCCGGGGGCGAACGAGCAGTACTTC.

The V call is TRBV19, the J call TRBJ2-4; a weak D match, TRBD2 (7 bases). V was shortened by 4 bases and J by 6 bases, with 16 bases between the two germline ends. CDR1 and CDR2 from the germline V gene are LNHDA and SQIVND (reference sequence). CDR3 length equals 15 residues. The CDR3 here is CASSTRRGGRNIQYF. The CDR3 region has the DNA TGTGCCAGTAGTACCCGCAGGGGAGGGAGAAACATTCAGTACTTC.

V is TRBV13 and J is TRBJ2-7; 9 bases are shared with TRBD1. This CDR3 has 15 residues. In germline, CDR1 is PRHDT, CDR2 FYEKMQ (reference sequence). V shed 5 bases and J 2 bases; nucleotides not matched to a gene: 7. Here the CDR3 DNA reads TGTGCCAGCAGCCCGAGGGGACAGGGCCCCTACGAGCAGTACTTC. It is translated as CASSPRGQGPYEQYF.

The chain joins TRBV2 to TRBJ2-7, with TRBD2 identical over 13 bases. Germline V lookup: CDR1 SNHLY, CDR2 FYNNEI. The CDR3 is made up of 15 amino acids. V gave up 6 bases and J gave up 4 bases; unmatched junction bases: 6. The CDR3 spells CASSLTSGGHYEQYF. The CDR3 DNA follows: TGTGCCAGCAGCCTGACTAGCGGGGGGCATTACGAGCAGTACTTC.

The chain is built from TRBV11-2 and TRBJ1-3; 9 nucleotides match TRBD1. Germline-derived CDR1 and CDR2 are SGHAT and FQNNGV. With 5 bases clipped from V and 3 bases from J, the junction kept 5 bases outside the gene matches. CDR3 length equals 15 residues. The chain's CDR3 is CASSEQGARGNTIYF. The DNA for the CDR3 is TGTGCCAGCAGCGAACAGGGGGCGCGTGGAAACACCATATATTTT.

J is TRBJ2-3 and V is TRBV29-1, with no clear D. The germline CDR1 and CDR2 sequences are SQVTM and ANQGSEA. Trimming took 0 bases from V and 1 from J, leaving 5 bases between them. CDR3 length equals 13 residues. CDR3 sequence reads: CSVEESGTDTQYF. In DNA, the CDR3 is TGCAGCGTTGAAGAATCAGGCACAGATACGCAGTATTTT.

The gene calls are TRBV30 and TRBJ1-6; D is possibly TRBD1 (5 bases). The V gene's germline CDR1 is GTSNPN and CDR2 SVGIG (reference sequence). There are 16 residues in the CDR3. The ends were cut back, 2 bases at V and 10 bases at J, with 21 bases in the middle. The CDR3 reads CAWSLGDGLASSPLHF. The CDR3 DNA follows: TGTGCCTGGAGTCTCGGGGACGGATTGGCGAGCTCACCCCTCCACTTT.

This clone was observed a few times. The CDR3 protein is CASRTGGYREAFF. CDR3 nucleotide sequence: TGTGCCAGTAGGACAGGGGGCTACCGTGAAGCTTTCTTT. The chain joins TRBV19 to TRBJ1-1, with TRBD1 matching 10 bases. This CDR3 is 13 amino acids long. Trimming removed 6 bases from V and 7 bases from J; junction bases left unmatched: 5. CDR1 is LNHDA and CDR2 is SQIVND in the germline V gene (reference sequence).

V and J are TRBV7-8 and TRBJ1-3; 9 positions match TRBD1. J was trimmed by 8 bases and V by 5 bases; bases with no gene match: 4. The CDR3 runs 13 residues. The V gene's germline CDR1 is SGHVS and CDR2 FQNEAQ. The CDR3 nucleotides are TGTGCCAGCAGCGTAGACAGGGGGGACACCATATATTTT. Residues: CASSVDRGDTIYF.

The V and J genes are TRBV18 and TRBJ1-5; D uncertain. Trimming cost V 4 bases and J 3 bases, with 16 bases left between them. CDR1 is KGHSH and CDR2 is LQKENI in the germline V gene. The CDR3 contains 16 residues. The CDR3 protein is CASSLSPQDLNQPQHF. CDR3 nucleotide sequence: TGTGCCAGCTCACTCTCCCCGCAGGACCTCAATCAGCCCCAGCATTTT. Looking up the rest from reference TRBV18 and TRBJ1-5 gives the full variable domain: NAGVMQNPRHLVRRRGQEARLRCSPMKGHSHVYWYRQLPEEGLKFMVYLQKENIIDESGMPKERFSAEFPKEGPSILRIQQVVRGDSAAYFCASSLSPQDLNQPQHFGDGTRLSIL.

This clone has a single count. This chain links TRBV6-6 with TRBJ2-7, with 8 positions matching TRBD2. V dropped 0 bases and J dropped 3; count of bases not matched to a gene: 7. This CDR3 has 16 amino acids. Germline loops: CDR1 MNHNY, CDR2 SVGAGI (reference sequence). CDR3 coding DNA: TGTGCCAGCAGTTACTCACTAGCGGAGATACTCTACGAGCAGTACTTC. This translates into CASSYSLAEILYEQYF.

The genes are TRBV19 and TRBJ1-6, with D possibly TRBD1 on 5 matching bases. The CDR3 spans 17 residues. Germline V gene lookup returns CDR1 LNHDA and CDR2 SQIVND (reference sequence). Trimming stripped 5 bases from V and 3 bases from J, with 17 bases between. The CDR3 is CASSDPQGIVYNSPLHF. CDR3 DNA: TGTGCCAGTAGTGACCCCCAGGGAATTGTCTATAATTCACCCCTCCACTTT.

V usage is TRBV9 and J usage is TRBJ2-6; no clear D gene. The CDR3 length is 15 residues. V was cut by 4 bases and J by 4 bases, with 12 bases left in between. From germline, CDR1 is SGDLS and CDR2 YYNGEE. In DNA form, the CDR3 reads TGTGCCAGCAGCTCTCGTACTGCCGGGGCCAACGTCCTGACTTTC. It is translated as CASSSRTAGANVLTF.

This rearrangement joins TRBV28 to TRBJ1-4; no firm D call. CDR1 and CDR2 from the germline V gene are MDHEN and SYDVKM. V lost 3 bases to trimming and J lost 8 bases, with 19 bases between them. The CDR3 loop spans 16 amino acids. CDR3 in DNA: TGTGCCAGCAGTTTCCTCTCGAGAGGTACGGAGGAAAAACTGTTTTTT. This translates into CASSFLSRGTEEKLFF.

V usage is TRBV5-6 and J usage is TRBJ2-2, with D unclear. Germline V gene sequence: CDR1 SGHDT, CDR2 YYEEEE. Trimming stripped 1 base from V and 5 bases from J, with 9 bases between. This CDR3 has 14 residues. CDR3 sequence: CASSLTVNTGELFF. CDR3 nucleotides: TGTGCCAGCAGCTTGACAGTAAATACCGGGGAGCTGTTTTTT.

The gene calls are TRBV6-1 and TRBJ1-1, with 8 bases aligning to TRBD1. Germline V gives CDR1 MNHNS, CDR2 SASEGT. Trimming cost V 8 bases and J 0 bases; bases outside gene matches: 5. The CDR3 is 14 amino acids. CDR3 residues: CASGNRGLNTEAFF. The CDR3 DNA sequence: TGTGCCAGCGGGAACAGGGGGTTGAACACTGAAGCTTTCTTT.